This TCR beta chain was profiled in a study of blood T cell repertoires in COVID-19. Study at large: Specimens from acute and convalescent COVID-19 originated in the United States, Italy and Spain.

Profiling relied on immunoSEQ multiplex PCR, and the TCRdb table lists in-frame clones only, not all of them. The table records some 86,000 clones, 70% to 90% of them present only once. CDR3 length equals 13 residues. CDR1 MNHEY and CDR2 SVGAGI come from the germline V gene. Trimming removed 2 bases from V and 5 bases from J, with 9 bases in between. This clonotype originated in a woman in her 70s with acute or convalescent COVID-19. This sequence joins TRBV6-5 and TRBJ1-2; perhaps TRBD1 as D (5 bases). The sequenced sample was peripheral blood. DNA of the CDR3: TGTGCCAGCAGTTACGGGGGGACTTATGGCTACACCTTC. It encodes CASSYGGTYGYTF.